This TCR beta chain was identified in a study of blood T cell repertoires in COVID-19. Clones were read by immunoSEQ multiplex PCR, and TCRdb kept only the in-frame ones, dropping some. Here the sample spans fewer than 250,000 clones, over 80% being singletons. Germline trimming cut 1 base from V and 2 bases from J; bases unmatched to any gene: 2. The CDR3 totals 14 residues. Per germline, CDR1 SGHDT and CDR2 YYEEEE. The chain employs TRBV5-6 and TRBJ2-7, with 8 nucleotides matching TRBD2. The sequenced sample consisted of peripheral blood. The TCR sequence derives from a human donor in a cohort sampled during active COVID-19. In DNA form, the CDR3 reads TGTGCCAGCAGCTTGTGGACTAGCACCTACGAGCAGTACTTC. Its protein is CASSLWTSTYEQYF.